This TCR beta chain emerged from a study of spatial heterogeneity in lung cancer. V shed 5 bases and J shed 4 bases, with 9 bases lying between them. Germline CDR1 and CDR2: LNHDA and SQIVND (reference sequence). The CDR3 extends over 13 amino acids. As for time point: sample taken at primary tumor resection. TCRs were sequenced from unsorted whole RNA of tumor, nontumor lung or PBMC. TCRdb re-called the 5' RACE reads through MiXCR, storing one row per CDR3 protein. This table holds fewer than 20,000 distinct CDR3 sequences, around 19% found once. This sequence originates from a male donor with early-stage non-small cell lung cancer. Sequenced here: PBMCs, sampled at surgery. V gene TRBV19 combines with J gene TRBJ1-5, with D uncertain. The CDR3 loop is CASSVGVNQPQHF. CDR3 DNA sequence: TGTGCCAGTAGTGTCGGGGTTAATCAGCCCCAGCATTTT.